This T cell receptor beta chain was recorded in a study of OX40 agonist ivuxolimab in advanced cancers. Overall study: Every patient in dose escalation had hepatocellular carcinoma, melanoma, renal cell or head and neck cancer.

Study conclusions and caveats: Antigen specificity was not determined for the expanded peripheral T cells. Near-lowest levels of clonal expansion characterized partial responders at 0.1-3.0 mg/kg.

A note on this clone: Its target is unknown.

J lost 0 bases, V lost 3 bases, and 5 bases had no gene match. Germline V gives CDR1 GTSNPN, CDR2 SVGIG (reference sequence). The CDR3 loop spans 15 amino acids. Using immunoSEQ multiplex PCR, the repertoire was profiled, and TCRdb retains in-frame clones only, with some absent. The sample consists of over 70,000 clones, around 87% of them appearing once. This TCR was sampled from an adult with an advanced solid tumor such as melanoma, head and neck, liver or kidney cancer. Source: CD4+ or CD8+ T cells sorted from blood, taken in a trial of the OX40 agonist ivuxolimab. The chain joins TRBV30 to TRBJ2-3, with 8 bases lining up with TRBD2. The chain's CDR3 is CAWSGAGGSTDTQYF. The DNA of the CDR3 is TGTGCCTGGAGCGGGGCGGGGGGTAGCACAGATACGCAGTATTTT.